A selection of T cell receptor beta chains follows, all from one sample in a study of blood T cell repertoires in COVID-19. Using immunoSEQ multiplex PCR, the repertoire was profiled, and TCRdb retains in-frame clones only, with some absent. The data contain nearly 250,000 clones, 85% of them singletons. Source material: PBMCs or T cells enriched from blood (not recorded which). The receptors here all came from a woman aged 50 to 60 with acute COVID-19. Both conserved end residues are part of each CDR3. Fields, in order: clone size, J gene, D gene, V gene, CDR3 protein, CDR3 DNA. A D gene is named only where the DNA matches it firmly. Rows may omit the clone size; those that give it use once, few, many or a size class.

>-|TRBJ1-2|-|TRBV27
CASRPSNWGGSDGYTF
TGTGCCAGCAGACCCTCCAATTGGGGGGGGTCGGACGGCTACACCTTC
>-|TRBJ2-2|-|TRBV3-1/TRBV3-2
CASSLFTGELFF
TGTGCCAGCAGCCTATTTACCGGGGAGCTGTTTTTT
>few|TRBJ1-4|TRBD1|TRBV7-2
CASSLYQGDEKLFF
TGTGCCAGCAGCTTATACCAGGGGGACGAAAAACTGTTTTTT
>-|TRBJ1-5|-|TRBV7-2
CASSPRRASNQPQHF
TGTGCCAGCAGCCCCCGGAGGGCTAGCAATCAGCCCCAGCATTTT
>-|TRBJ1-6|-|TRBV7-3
CASSLKGGSSYNSPLHF
TGTGCCAGCAGCCTAAAAGGAGGGAGCTCCTATAATTCACCCCTCCACTTT
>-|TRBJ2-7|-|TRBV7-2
CASSLGQGRSYEQYF
TGTGCCAGCAGCTTAGGGCAGGGGCGATCCTACGAGCAGTACTTC
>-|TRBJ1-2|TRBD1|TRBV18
CASSPLYDPGQGGYTF
TGTGCCAGCTCACCCCTATATGATCCGGGACAGGGGGGCTACACCTTC
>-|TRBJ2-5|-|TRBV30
CAWSVTRETQYF
TGTGCCTGGAGTGTAACACGAGAGACCCAGTACTTC
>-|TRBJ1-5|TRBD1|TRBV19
CASSIDVGQGFPQHF
TGTGCCAGTAGTATAGACGTGGGACAGGGATTTCCCCAGCATTTT
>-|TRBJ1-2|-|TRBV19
CATYPQNSGGYTF
TGTGCCACCTACCCCCAAAACAGCGGTGGCTACACCTTC
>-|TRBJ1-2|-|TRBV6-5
CASSYGGSGGYTF
TGTGCCAGCAGTTACGGGGGTAGCGGTGGCTACACCTTC
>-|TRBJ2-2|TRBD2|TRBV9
CASSSVRGGLSPNTGELFF
TGTGCCAGCAGCTCCGTACGGGGGGGCCTTTCACCGAACACCGGGGAGCTGTTTTTT
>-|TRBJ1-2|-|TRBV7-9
CASSLATAITDGYTF
TGTGCCAGCAGCTTAGCGACAGCCATAACTGATGGCTACACCTTC
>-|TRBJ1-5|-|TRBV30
CAWSGGLSNQPQHF
TGTGCCTGGAGTGGGGGACTGAGCAATCAGCCCCAGCATTTT
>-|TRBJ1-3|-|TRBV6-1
CASSEQGIPVGNTIYF
TGTGCCAGCAGTGAACAGGGGATCCCCGTCGGAAACACCATATATTTT
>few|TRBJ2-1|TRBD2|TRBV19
CASSIAGGRTYNEQFF
TGTGCCAGTAGTATTGCCGGGGGGAGGACCTACAATGAGCAGTTCTTC
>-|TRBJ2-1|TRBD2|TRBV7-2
CASSPPGGGYNEQFF
TGTGCCAGCAGCCCCCCCGGGGGGGGATACAATGAGCAGTTCTTC
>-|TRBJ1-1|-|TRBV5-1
CASSLRPEGGTEAFF
TGCGCCAGCAGCTTGCGGCCTGAGGGAGGGACTGAAGCTTTCTTT
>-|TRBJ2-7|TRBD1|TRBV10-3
CAISSGTGSYEQYF
TGTGCCATCAGCTCCGGGACAGGGTCCTACGAGCAGTACTTC
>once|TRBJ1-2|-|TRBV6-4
CASNPGHFNYGYTF
TGTGCCAGCAATCCGGGACACTTTAACTATGGCTACACCTTC
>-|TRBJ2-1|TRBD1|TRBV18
CASAPGQGVNNEQFF
TGTGCCAGCGCTCCGGGACAGGGGGTAAACAATGAGCAGTTCTTC
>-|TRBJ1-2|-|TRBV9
CASSPTLVSGSYGYTF
TGTGCCAGCAGCCCAACCTTGGTATCGGGTTCCTATGGCTACACCTTC
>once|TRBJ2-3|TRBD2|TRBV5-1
CASSLYPTRLAGTDTQYF
TGCGCCAGCAGCTTGTACCCAACTCGACTAGCGGGGACCGATACGCAGTATTTT
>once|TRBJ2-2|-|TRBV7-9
CASSPDVAETGELFF
TGTGCCAGCAGCCCAGATGTAGCGGAGACCGGGGAGCTGTTTTTT
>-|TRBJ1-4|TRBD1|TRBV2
CASSGSGQPNEKLFF
TGTGCCAGCAGTGGTTCGGGACAGCCTAATGAAAAACTGTTTTTT
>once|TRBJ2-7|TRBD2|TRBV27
CASSFSGGPYEQYF
TGTGCCAGCAGTTTCTCGGGGGGGCCCTACGAGCAGTACTTC
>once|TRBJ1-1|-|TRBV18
CASGRDGGNTEAFF
TGTGCCAGCGGAAGGGACGGGGGGAACACTGAAGCTTTCTTT
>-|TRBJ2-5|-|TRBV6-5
CASSSMDSQETQYF
TGTGCCAGCAGTTCGATGGACAGTCAAGAGACCCAGTACTTC
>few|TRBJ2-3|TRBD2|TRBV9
CASRPGLAGAISTDTQYF
TGTGCCAGCAGGCCGGGACTAGCGGGGGCGATAAGCACAGATACGCAGTATTTT
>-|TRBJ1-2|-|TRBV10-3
CAISEGGLAGYTF
TGTGCCATCAGTGAGGGGGGACTCGCCGGCTACACCTTC
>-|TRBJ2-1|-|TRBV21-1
CASSKIRTGDRDEQFF
TGTGCCAGCAGCAAAATTCGAACAGGGGACAGAGATGAGCAGTTCTTC
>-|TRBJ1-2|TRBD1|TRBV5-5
CASTFGGGQGVKSYGYTF
TGTGCCAGCACCTTTGGGGGGGGACAGGGCGTCAAGAGCTATGGCTACACCTTC
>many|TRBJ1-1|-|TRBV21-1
CASSEQAFF
TGTGCCAGCAGCGAGCAAGCTTTCTTT
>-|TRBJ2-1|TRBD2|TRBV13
CASSLQTSGGANEQFF
TGTGCCAGCAGCCTGCAAACTAGCGGGGGGGCAAATGAGCAGTTCTTC
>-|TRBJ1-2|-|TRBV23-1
CASSRHTGTPSYTF
TGCGCCAGCAGTCGCCATACCGGGACACCGAGCTACACCTTC
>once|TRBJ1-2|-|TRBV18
CASSPLDSNYGYTF
TGTGCCAGCTCACCTTTAGACAGTAACTATGGCTACACCTTC
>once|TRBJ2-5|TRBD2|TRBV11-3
CASSKRTSGGEETQYF
TGTGCCAGCAGCAAACGGACTAGCGGGGGTGAAGAGACCCAGTACTTC
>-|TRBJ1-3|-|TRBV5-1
CASSDDRAVSGNTIYF
TGCGCCAGCAGCGACGACAGAGCCGTCTCTGGAAACACCATATATTTT
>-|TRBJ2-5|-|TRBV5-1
CASSATLQETQYF
TGCGCCAGCAGCGCAACCCTACAAGAGACCCAGTACTTC
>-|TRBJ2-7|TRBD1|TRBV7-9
CASSLARTGSYEQYF
TGTGCCAGCAGCTTAGCGCGGACAGGGAGCTACGAGCAGTACTTC
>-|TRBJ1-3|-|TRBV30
CAWSRDSGSGNTIYF
TGTGCCTGGAGTAGGGACTCGGGCTCTGGAAACACCATATATTTT
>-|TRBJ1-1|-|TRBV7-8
CASSLGVLPNTEAFF
TGTGCCAGCAGTCTCGGAGTCTTACCGAACACTGAAGCTTTCTTT
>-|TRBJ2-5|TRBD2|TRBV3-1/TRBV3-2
CASSPSGGKETQYF
TGTGCCAGCAGCCCCAGCGGGGGGAAAGAGACCCAGTACTTC
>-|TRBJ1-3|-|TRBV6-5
CASSLKNRAGNTIYF
TGTGCCAGCAGTCTAAAGAACAGAGCTGGAAACACCATATATTTT
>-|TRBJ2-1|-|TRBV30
CAWRPSGTYNEQFF
TGTGCCTGGAGGCCGTCGGGGACCTACAATGAGCAGTTCTTC
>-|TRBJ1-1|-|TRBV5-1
CASSLEGVQGTEAFF
TGCGCCAGCAGCTTGGAAGGAGTCCAAGGCACTGAAGCTTTCTTT
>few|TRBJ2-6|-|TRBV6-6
CASRRRQGSSGANVLTF
TGTGCCAGCAGACGAAGGCAGGGGAGCTCTGGGGCCAACGTCCTGACTTTC